Following are 18 T cell receptor beta chains from one sample sequenced in a study of blood T cell repertoires in COVID-19. Data came from immunoSEQ multiplex PCR; TCRdb stores just in-frame clones and leaves some out. The sample holds 150,000 to 200,000 clones, 75% to 90% seen once. The specimen was peripheral blood. The receptors shown here come from a woman of 80 years or more with active or convalescent COVID-19.

The chain's CDR3 is CAWGLKSGGWTGANVLTF. In nucleotides, the CDR3 is TGTGCCTGGGGTTTAAAGAGCGGGGGCTGGACAGGGGCCAACGTCCTGACTTTC. V usage is TRBV30 and J usage is TRBJ2-6, with 8 bases aligning to TRBD2. The CDR3 spans 18 residues. CDR1 GTSNPN and CDR2 SVGIG come from the germline V gene (reference sequence). V lost 5 bases to trimming and J lost 4 bases; unmatched junction nucleotides: 16.

This clone was detected a few times. The chain recombines TRBV18 with TRBJ1-3; D is undetermined. The germline CDR1 and CDR2 sequences are KGHSH and LQKENI. This CDR3 is 12 amino acids long. V gave up 3 bases and J gave up 7 bases, with 7 bases separating them. CDR3 coding DNA: TGTGCCAGCTCACCGGCGGGGAACACCATATATTTT. It translates to CASSPAGNTIYF.

The chain carries TRBV10-3 and TRBJ1-1; 10 bases match TRBD1. Germline values: CDR1 ENHRY, CDR2 SYGVKD. After removal of 2 bases from V and 6 bases from J, the junction contained 3 bases not matched to a gene. This CDR3 comprises 14 residues. The CDR3 reads CAISEGGTGAEAFF. The DNA of the CDR3 is TGTGCCATCAGTGAGGGCGGGACAGGGGCTGAAGCTTTCTTT.

The V call is TRBV24-1, the J call TRBJ2-1; 12 positions match TRBD2. Germline-derived CDR1 and CDR2 are KGHDR and SFDVKD. The CDR3 runs to 18 residues. Trimming at V came to 5 bases and at J to 0 bases, leaving 7 bases not matched to a gene. The CDR3 sequence: CATSARTSGTSSYNEQFF. DNA of the CDR3: TGTGCCACCAGTGCCAGGACTAGCGGGACCAGCTCCTACAATGAGCAGTTCTTC.

The J gene is TRBJ2-4, the V gene TRBV7-9; 8 nucleotides match TRBD1. Germline V gene data show CDR1 as SEHNR and CDR2 as FQNEAQ (reference sequence). V dropped 5 bases and J dropped 9; count of bases not matched to a gene: 6. CDR3 length: 13 amino acids. As DNA, the CDR3 is TGTGCCAGCAGCACGGGACAGGTTGGCATTCAGTACTTC. Translating it yields CASSTGQVGIQYF. Supplemented by reference TRBV7-9 and TRBJ2-4, the full variable domain reads DTGVSQNPRHKITKRGQNVTFRCDPISEHNRLYWYRQTLGQGPEFLTYFQNEAQLEKSRLLSDRFSAERPKGSFSTLEIQRTEQGDSAMYLCASSTGQVGIQYFGAGTRLSVL.

The chain recombines TRBV12-3 or TRBV12-4 with TRBJ2-5; a possible D gene is TRBD2 (6 bases). CDR3 length equals 13 residues. Trimming left V 7 bases short and J 4 bases short, with 13 bases between. The CDR3 DNA is TGTGCCAGCACCTTGCTGGGGGGAGAGACCCAGTACTTC. Translated, it gives CASTLLGGETQYF.

Here the CDR3 reads CASSLGETSGSPNEQFF. The CDR3 region has the DNA TGTGCCAGCAGCTTAGGTGAGACTAGCGGGAGCCCCAATGAGCAGTTCTTC. This chain joins TRBV11-3 and TRBJ2-1, with 12 bases identical to TRBD2. V trimming: 1 base; J trimming: 6 bases; junction bases outside the gene matches: 7. Germline lookup yields CDR1 SGHNT and CDR2 YENEEA. The CDR3 consists of 17 residues.

The chain recombines TRBV14 with TRBJ1-4; D unresolved. This CDR3 comprises 18 residues. Trimming took 1 base from V and 0 from J, leaving 15 bases between them. From germline, CDR1 is SGHDN and CDR2 FVKESK. The CDR3 is CASSQGGASFATNEKLFF. Written as DNA, the CDR3 is TGTGCCAGCAGCCAAGGGGGAGCCAGTTTTGCAACTAATGAAAAACTGTTTTTT. The variable domain in full, completed from reference TRBV14 and TRBJ1-4, reads EAGVTQFPSHSVIEKGQTVTLRCDPISGHDNLYWYRRVMGKEIKFLLHFVKESKQDESGMPNNRFLAERTGGTYSTLKVQPAELEDSGVYFCASSQGGASFATNEKLFFGSGTQLSVL.

The J gene is TRBJ2-3, the V gene TRBV5-1; no firm D call. The germline V gene encodes CDR1 SGHRS and CDR2 YFSETQ. Trimming stripped 2 bases from V and 5 bases from J, with 3 bases between. The CDR3 consists of 11 residues. The DNA for the CDR3 is TGCGCCAGCAGCTTCGGAGATACGCAGTATTTT. Its translation is CASSFGDTQYF.

The chain employs TRBV7-9 and TRBJ1-6; 7 bases match TRBD1. V trimming: 5 bases; J trimming: 7 bases; junction bases outside the gene matches: 17. The CDR3 is 18 residues long. Germline values: CDR1 SEHNR, CDR2 FQNEAQ (reference sequence). Here the CDR3 reads CASSPGTDQITLNSPLHF. CDR3 nucleotide sequence: TGTGCCAGCAGCCCCGGGACAGACCAGATTACCTTAAATTCACCCCTCCACTTT.

V gene TRBV7-8 combines with J gene TRBJ2-1, with no clear D. Trimming removed 2 bases from V and 5 bases from J, with 7 bases in between. This CDR3 spans 13 amino acids. Germline V gene lookup returns CDR1 SGHVS and CDR2 FQNEAQ. The CDR3 is CASSLSENNEQFF. As DNA, the CDR3 is TGTGCCAGCAGCTTAAGCGAGAACAATGAGCAGTTCTTC.

CDR3 region: CASSQEHLRGDIQYF. For the CDR3, the DNA is TGTGCCAGCAGCCAAGAACATTTGCGGGGGGACATTCAGTACTTC. The chain joins TRBV4-2 to TRBJ2-4, with 8 bases identical to TRBD2. The J segment lost 8 bases and the V segment lost 0 bases, leaving 6 bases of the junction unmatched. The CDR3 is 15 residues long. The V gene's germline CDR1 is LGHNA and CDR2 YNFKEQ.

This clone was detected many times. Other DNA sequences in the sample encode the same CDR3. The V gene is TRBV3-1 (or the pseudogene TRBV3-2), the J gene TRBJ2-7; D perhaps matches TRBD1 (6 bases). Between the trimmed V and J ends, which lost 3 bases and 10 bases, there was a span of 10 bases. The CDR3 loop spans 11 amino acids. Germline CDR1 is LGHDT and CDR2 is YNNKEL (reference sequence). The CDR3 bases are TGTGCCAGCAGCCAGGGGGCAGAACAGTACTTC. Protein sequence: CASSQGAEQYF.

V gene TRBV27 combines with J gene TRBJ1-2, with 12 bases identical to TRBD1. With V trimmed by 6 bases and J by 8 bases, 13 bases remained unmatched. The V gene's germline CDR1 is MNHEY and CDR2 SMNVEV (reference sequence). CDR3 length: 16 amino acids. The CDR3 here is CASRSAGTGGARGYTF. CDR3 nucleotide sequence: TGTGCCAGCAGGTCCGCCGGGACAGGGGGCGCGAGGGGCTACACCTTC.

This clone was observed once. The genes are TRBV3-1 (or the pseudogene TRBV3-2) and TRBJ1-1, with 7 bases fitting TRBD1. V was pared by 0 bases and J by 8 bases, with 0 bases of the junction left unmatched. The CDR3 loop spans 12 amino acids. CDR1 and CDR2 (germline): LGHDT, YNNKEL (reference sequence). CDR3 coding DNA: TGTGCCAGCAGCCAAGACAGGGGGGAAGCTTTCTTT. Residues: CASSQDRGEAFF.

The rearrangement links TRBV11-2 to TRBJ1-1; TRBD1 matches at 7 bases. The junction had 5 bases not matched to a gene; V was cut back by 1 base and J by 3 bases. The CDR3 runs to 15 residues. Looked up from germline, CDR1 is SGHAT and CDR2 is FQNNGV. The CDR3 bases are TGTGCCAGCAGCTTAGCTGATCAGGGGGACACTGAAGCTTTCTTT. Encoded protein: CASSLADQGDTEAFF. The complete variable domain, with remaining parts taken from reference TRBV11-2 and TRBJ1-1, reads EAGVAQSPRYKIIEKRQSVAFWCNPISGHATLYWYQQILGQGPKLLIQFQNNGVVDDSQLPKDRFSAERLKGVDSTLKIQPAKLEDSAVYLCASSLADQGDTEAFFGQGTRLTVV.

The chain is built from TRBV2 and TRBJ1-5, with TRBD1 matching over 9 bases. Germline trimming cut 5 bases from V and 6 bases from J; bases unmatched to any gene: 2. This CDR3 has 13 residues. Germline V gene data show CDR1 as SNHLY and CDR2 as FYNNEI. CDR3 amino acids: CASSQQGAQPQHF. The CDR3 DNA is TGTGCCAGCAGTCAACAGGGGGCTCAGCCCCAGCATTTT.

The chain uses TRBV27 and TRBJ2-2, with 8 bases identical to TRBD2. The CDR3 contains 17 residues. Germline V gene sequence: CDR1 MNHEY, CDR2 SMNVEV (reference sequence). Unmatched junction bases numbered 8, after V lost 1 base and J lost 4 bases. The DNA of the CDR3 is TGTGCCAGCAGTTTATTGGGGACTAGACCGGGCACCGGGGAGCTGTTTTTT. This codes for CASSLLGTRPGTGELFF.